A single sample gave rise to the 10 T cell receptor beta chains below, sequenced in a study of T cell repertoires in cytomegalovirus infection (dated by TCRdb to the late 2010s). The treatment or condition label of this sample denotes: in vitro stimulation with specific CMV peptide epitopes to enrich CMV-specific T cells. Reads for this sample came from an Illumina HiSeq 1500. TCRdb reprocessing: public reads trimmed at Q25 with fastp, clones called with MiXCR, in-frame beta chains kept. Rows merge per CDR3 protein into single entries with the most common DNA and genes. This sample holds some 700,000 distinct CDR3 sequences; roughly a third were observed only once. The top ten hold 15% to 20% of the sample. No cognate antigen is known for these TCRs. Sequences were derived from cultured PBMCs, sampled from culture after CMV antigen stimulation. The origin of the receptors is a human donor in good health (CMV status not recorded). Some clones in this sample may be carry-over from other donors' samples.

This clonotype has at least ten counts. The chain has TRBV7-2 and TRBJ1-1, with TRBD1 as a possible D gene (6 bases). Per the germline V gene, CDR1 is SGHTA and CDR2 is FQGNSA. CDR3 length: 16 residues. V was shortened by 1 base and J by 6 bases, with 18 bases between the two germline ends. In nucleotides, the CDR3 is TGTGCCAGCAGCTTAGGAATCGAGAGACAGGCCCCTGAAGCTTTCTTT. This translates into CASSLGIERQAPEAFF.

This clonotype was seen ten or more times. This chain links TRBV7-2 with TRBJ2-3; possible D gene TRBD1, 6 bases. Trimming stripped 4 bases from V and 6 bases from J, with 20 bases between. The germline CDR1 and CDR2 sequences are SGHTA and FQGNSA. CDR3 length: 16 residues. CDR3 in amino acids: CASSSQWTAGRDTQYF. The CDR3 region has the DNA TGTGCCAGCAGCTCCCAGTGGACAGCTGGGCGGGATACGCAGTATTTT.

The chain is built from TRBV7-8 and TRBJ2-7; TRBD1 matches 11 bases. Germline loops: CDR1 SGHVS, CDR2 FQNEAQ. V was pared by 5 bases and J by 4 bases, with 7 bases of the junction left unmatched. The CDR3 spans 15 residues. The CDR3 protein is CASSQRTGGSYEQYF. The CDR3 region has the DNA TGTGCCAGCAGCCAACGGACAGGGGGCTCGTACGAGCAGTACTTC.

The gene calls are TRBV4-1 and TRBJ2-7, with TRBD1 matching over 9 bases. Germline-derived CDR1 and CDR2 are MGHRA and YSYEKL. The trim removed 3 bases at V and 6 bases at J, leaving 3 bases unmatched. This CDR3 is 13 amino acids long. The CDR3 DNA follows: TGCGCCAGCAGCCACACGGACAGGGGCGAGCAGTACTTC. Its protein is CASSHTDRGEQYF.

This clonotype has more than one count but fewer than ten. The chain joins TRBV4-2 to TRBJ2-5; D possibly uses TRBD1 or TRBD2 (5 bases each). In germline, CDR1 is LGHNA, CDR2 YNFKEQ. V was clipped by 4 bases and J by 5 bases, with 14 bases between them. This CDR3 region has 14 residues. CDR3 sequence (DNA): TGTGCCAGCAGCCTAATCGGGACCGCCGAGACCCAGTACTTC. It translates to CASSLIGTAETQYF.

This chain joins TRBV6-1 and TRBJ2-1, with D possibly being TRBD2 (6 bases). CDR1 and CDR2 from the germline V gene are MNHNS and SASEGT. Trimming cost V 10 bases and J 3 bases, with 13 bases left between them. CDR3 length: 13 residues. The CDR3: CATQEGYYNEQFF. Written as DNA, the CDR3 is TGTGCCACCCAGGAGGGTTACTACAATGAGCAGTTCTTC.

This clonotype occurred many times. V usage is TRBV19 and J usage is TRBJ2-1, with TRBD1 as a possible D gene (6 bases). CDR1 is LNHDA, CDR2 SQIVND, per germline (reference sequence). Trimming shortened V by 4 bases and J by 2 bases, and 9 bases separated the two germline ends. The CDR3 is 14 amino acids. The DNA of the CDR3 is TGTGCCAGTAGTACCGGACAGCCCTACAATGAGCAGTTCTTC. This translates into CASSTGQPYNEQFF.

The chain employs TRBV28 and TRBJ2-2, with 10 bases fitting TRBD2. Looked up from germline, CDR1 is MDHEN and CDR2 is SYDVKM. The CDR3 is 17 residues long. V trimming: 7 bases; J trimming: 1 base; junction bases outside the gene matches: 9. CDR3 nucleotide sequence: TGTGCCAGCACGCGCCCTAGCGGGGGCCTGAACACCGGGGAGCTGTTTTTT. Translating it yields CASTRPSGGLNTGELFF.

This clonotype was picked up many times. The rearrangement links TRBV7-8 to TRBJ2-7, with 9 bases aligning to TRBD2. The CDR3 contains 17 residues. Germline assignment: CDR1 SGHVS and CDR2 FQNEAQ. Losses at the gene ends were 1 base for V and 2 bases for J; bases not matched to a gene: 9. The CDR3 loop is CASSLVGGSSGAYEQYF. The DNA for the CDR3 is TGTGCCAGCAGCTTAGTTGGAGGTTCTAGCGGGGCCTACGAGCAGTACTTC.

This clonotype occurred many times. The chain carries TRBV7-6 and TRBJ2-3, with D possibly TRBD2 on 5 matching bases. The V gene lost 2 bases and the J gene lost 4 bases, with 10 bases spanning the gap. The CDR3 is 14 residues long. Germline V gene sequence: CDR1 SGHVS, CDR2 FNYEAQ. This CDR3 is CASSLLARPDTQYF. The CDR3 bases are TGTGCCAGCAGCTTACTAGCCCGTCCAGATACGCAGTATTTT.